What follows are 24 T cell receptor beta chains derived from one specimen sequenced in a study of fetal regulatory T cell absence and autoimmunity (TCRdb year 2017). Library preparation employed the immunoSEQ multiplex PCR assay. In TCRdb, the immuneACCESS table is reduced to in-frame sequences with V and J assigned. These tables do not hold every clone; where another copy was compared, an unresolved V gene accounts for under half, and the others remain unexplained. Counted in this sample were around 100,000 clones; less than 80% of them appeared once. Of the sample, just under 2% is held by the ten largest clones. Sequenced sample: pancreas tissue. The receptors were sampled from a male donor with IPEX syndrome.

The chain carries TRBV5-1 and TRBJ1-3; D is unclear. The CDR3 is 16 amino acids. The germline V and J ends were trimmed by 3 bases and 0 bases, with 13 bases remaining between them. The germline gives CDR1 SGHRS, CDR2 YFSETQ. CDR3 sequence: CASSSVNSYSGNTIYF. The CDR3, as DNA: TGCGCCAGCAGCTCCGTCAACAGCTACTCTGGAAACACCATATATTTT.

The chain has TRBV19 and TRBJ1-2, with TRBD1 as a possible D gene (6 bases). Trimming removed 4 bases from V and 4 bases from J, with 22 bases in between. This CDR3 is 17 amino acids long. Germline values: CDR1 LNHDA, CDR2 SQIVND (reference sequence). CDR3 in DNA: TGTGCCAGTAGTAAAAGGCCTCAGGGGCGCCCCTTCTATGGCTACACCTTC. Amino acid sequence: CASSKRPQGRPFYGYTF.

The chain combines TRBV12-5 with TRBJ2-1; TRBD2 agrees at 13 bases. Losses at the gene ends were 2 bases for V and 6 bases for J; bases not matched to a gene: 7. In germline, CDR1 is LGHNT, CDR2 FRNRAP. This CDR3 is 17 amino acids long. This chain's CDR3 is CASGLFRGLAGRNEQFF. The CDR3 DNA reads TGTGCTAGTGGTTTGTTTCGGGGACTAGCGGGGCGCAATGAGCAGTTCTTC.

The chain employs TRBV7-2 and TRBJ2-3; 8 nucleotides line up with TRBD2. The V gene's germline CDR1 is SGHTA and CDR2 FQGNSA. Germline trimming cut 3 bases from V and 1 base from J; bases unmatched to any gene: 6. This CDR3 has 16 amino acids. The CDR3 loop reads CASSLVGGARTDTQYF. CDR3 DNA sequence: TGTGCCAGCAGCTTGGTCGGGGGGGCCCGCACAGATACGCAGTATTTT. Together with reference TRBV7-2 and TRBJ2-3, the CDR3 gives the full variable domain: GAGVSQSPSNKVTEKGKDVELRCDPISGHTALYWYRQSLGQGLEFLIYFQGNSAPDKSGLPSDRFSAERTGGSVSTLTIQRTQQEDSAVYLCASSLVGGARTDTQYFGPGTRLTVL.

The rearrangement links TRBV27 to TRBJ2-7; TRBD2 matches 9 bases. The germline V gene has CDR1 MNHEY and CDR2 SMNVEV (reference sequence). Trimming at V came to 6 bases and at J to 2 bases, leaving 8 bases not matched to a gene. This CDR3 spans 15 amino acids. The CDR3: CASSLSGGLTYEQYF. The CDR3 nucleotides are TGTGCCAGCAGCCTTAGCGGGGGTTTAACCTACGAGCAGTACTTC.

The rearrangement links TRBV4-3 to TRBJ1-4, with 7 bases fitting TRBD1. The V and J ends lost 0 bases and 6 bases, in that order; junction bases with no gene match: 7. This CDR3 region has 16 residues. Germline CDR1 and CDR2: LGHNA and YSLEER. CDR3 bases: TGCGCCAGCAGCCAAGAGGACAGGTCATTTGATGAAAAACTGTTTTTT. Its protein product is CASSQEDRSFDEKLFF.

The chain is built from TRBV7-2 and TRBJ2-2; D unresolved. CDR1 is SGHTA, CDR2 FQGNSA, per germline. The V end lost 4 bases, the J end lost 6 bases, and 15 bases lay between the germline ends. The CDR3 runs 15 residues. The CDR3 DNA follows: TGTGCCAGCAGCTCTCCACCTTGGTTGGCCGGGGAGCTGTTTTTT. Its protein is CASSSPPWLAGELFF.

This sequence joins TRBV7-2 and TRBJ2-7, with 7 positions matching TRBD1. The V gene end was trimmed by 5 bases and the J gene end by 9 bases; junction bases not matched to a gene: 10. This CDR3 has 13 amino acids. CDR1 SGHTA and CDR2 FQGNSA come from the germline V gene. The CDR3 nucleotides read TGTGCCAGCAGCCCCAGACAGGGTCTAGTGCAGTACTTC. Residues: CASSPRQGLVQYF.

The V and J genes are TRBV2 and TRBJ1-1, with D uncertain. Germline V lookup: CDR1 SNHLY, CDR2 FYNNEI. V lost 6 bases and J 8 bases, leaving 16 bases between the germline ends. The CDR3 has 13 residues. CDR3 amino acids: CASRFVPSREAFF. CDR3 DNA: TGTGCCAGCAGGTTCGTACCTTCCAGGGAAGCTTTCTTT.

The chain is built from TRBV30 and TRBJ2-1; D unresolved. The germline V gene encodes CDR1 GTSNPN and CDR2 SVGIG (reference sequence). The CDR3 sequence is 12 residues long. The V end was cut by 2 bases, the J end by 6 bases, with 8 bases between. The CDR3 DNA reads as TGTGCCTGGAGTTTAGATCGCAATGAGCAGTTCTTC. The encoded protein is CAWSLDRNEQFF.

The chain carries TRBV30 and TRBJ2-7, with 8 positions matching TRBD2. This CDR3 is built from 15 residues. The V gene end was trimmed by 5 bases and the J gene end by 4 bases; junction bases not matched to a gene: 13. The V gene's germline CDR1 is GTSNPN and CDR2 SVGIG (reference sequence). DNA for the CDR3: TGTGCCTGGGGAAGGAGGGTAGCGGGACTATACGAGCAGTACTTC. Translating gives CAWGRRVAGLYEQYF.

The chain employs TRBV7-2 and TRBJ1-2; 7 positions agree with TRBD1. Losses at the gene ends were 5 bases for V and 2 bases for J; bases not matched to a gene: 2. Per germline, CDR1 SGHTA and CDR2 FQGNSA. This CDR3 has 13 residues. The CDR3 region has the DNA TGTGCCAGCAGCACAGGGGCCAACTATGGCTACACCTTC. Its protein is CASSTGANYGYTF. Based on the CDR3 plus reference TRBV7-2 and TRBJ1-2, the full variable domain is GAGVSQSPSNKVTEKGKDVELRCDPISGHTALYWYRQSLGQGLEFLIYFQGNSAPDKSGLPSDRFSAERTGGSVSTLTIQRTQQEDSAVYLCASSTGANYGYTFGSGTRLTVV.

In its sample, this clone was seen a few times. This chain links TRBV7-2 with TRBJ1-6; D may be TRBD1 (6 bases). Germline V gene data show CDR1 as SGHTA and CDR2 as FQGNSA. Trimming shortened V by 1 base and J by 3 bases, and 7 bases separated the two germline ends. This CDR3 is 15 amino acids long. Here the CDR3 DNA reads TGTGCCAGCAGCTTAGGAGGGGGCTATAATTCACCCCTCCACTTT. Translating it yields CASSLGGGYNSPLHF.

The genes are TRBV12-5 and TRBJ2-2; TRBD2 agrees at 15 bases. Germline-derived CDR1 and CDR2 are LGHNT and FRNRAP. This CDR3 is built from 16 residues. V was pared by 4 bases and J by 6 bases, with 3 bases of the junction left unmatched. CDR3 protein: CASGWTSGRASGELFF. The CDR3 DNA reads as TGTGCTAGTGGTTGGACTAGCGGGAGGGCCTCCGGGGAGCTGTTTTTT.

The chain uses TRBV7-8 and TRBJ2-7, with D unclear. In germline, CDR1 is SGHVS, CDR2 FQNEAQ. V was cut by 4 bases and J by 3 bases, with 13 bases left in between. The CDR3 length is 14 residues. CDR3 sequence reads: CASSSSFTLYEQYF. In DNA, the CDR3 is TGTGCCAGCAGCTCTTCGTTTACTCTCTACGAGCAGTACTTC.

This clone was seen a single time. The chain combines TRBV15 with TRBJ1-3; TRBD1 matches at 7 bases. This CDR3 spans 16 amino acids. Unmatched junction bases numbered 7, after V lost 1 base and J lost 4 bases. Germline V CDR1 and CDR2: LNHNV, YYDKDF (reference sequence). CDR3 DNA sequence: TGTGCCACCAGCAGAGGGACAGGCCCAGGGGGAAACACCATATATTTT. It translates to CATSRGTGPGGNTIYF.

V is TRBV30 and J is TRBJ1-2; D gene ambiguous. V lost 0 bases, J lost 10 bases, and 9 bases lay in between. The CDR3 sequence is 11 residues long. The germline V gene encodes CDR1 GTSNPN and CDR2 SVGIG (reference sequence). CDR3 sequence (DNA): TGTGCCTGGAGTGTAGCCTTAACCTACACCTTC. It is translated as CAWSVALTYTF.

V usage is TRBV2 and J usage is TRBJ1-1; no definite D call. The V gene's germline CDR1 is SNHLY and CDR2 FYNNEI. V was clipped by 8 bases and J by 1 base, with 5 bases between them. CDR3 length: 11 residues. The DNA of the CDR3 is TGTGCCAGCGGAGGGAACACTGAAGCTTTCTTT. Translation gives CASGGNTEAFF. Full variable domain (rest looked up from reference TRBV2 and TRBJ1-1): EPEVTQTPSHQVTQMGQEVILRCVPISNHLYFYWYRQILGQKVEFLVSFYNNEISEKSEIFDDQFSVERPDGSNFTLKIRSTKLEDSAMYFCASGGNTEAFFGQGTRLTVV.

The V and J genes are TRBV19 and TRBJ2-7; the D is unclear. This CDR3 contains 15 residues. Looked up from germline, CDR1 is LNHDA and CDR2 is SQIVND (reference sequence). V lost 1 base to trimming and J lost 12 bases, with 22 bases between them. The CDR3 DNA reads TGTGCCAGTAGTATAGCCCCCGGATCATTTTCCAGTCTGTACTTC. It is translated as CASSIAPGSFSSLYF. Combining the CDR3 with reference TRBV19 and TRBJ2-7 gives the whole variable domain DGGITQSPKYLFRKEGQNVTLSCEQNLNHDAMYWYRQDPGQGLRLIYYSQIVNDFQKGDIAEGYSVSREKKESFPLTVTSAQKNPTAFYLCASSIAPGSFSSLYFGPGTRLTVT.

The CDR3 DNA is TGTGCCAGCAGCCGGACTAGCGCCCTTGGGGATACGCAGTATTTT. It specifies CASSRTSALGDTQYF. This rearrangement joins TRBV27 to TRBJ2-3; 9 bases line up with TRBD2. CDR3 size: 15 residues. Per the germline V gene, CDR1 is MNHEY and CDR2 is SMNVEV (reference sequence). V lost 6 bases to trimming and J lost 6 bases; unmatched junction nucleotides: 10.

The rearrangement joins TRBV10-3 to TRBJ2-3; the match to TRBD2 covers 7 bases. CDR1 is ENHRY and CDR2 is SYGVKD in the germline V gene. This CDR3 contains 15 residues. V trimming: 4 bases; J trimming: 0 bases; junction bases outside the gene matches: 4. This CDR3 is CAISGGLYSTDTQYF. Here the CDR3 DNA reads TGTGCCATCAGTGGGGGACTATACAGCACAGATACGCAGTATTTT.

V and J are TRBV7-2 and TRBJ2-5; 10 nucleotides line up with TRBD2. CDR1 is SGHTA and CDR2 is FQGNSA in the germline V gene. This CDR3 has 15 residues. V was pared by 5 bases and J by 5 bases, with 8 bases of the junction left unmatched. The CDR3, as DNA: TGTGCCAGCAGCCTGAGCGGGAGGGCCGCTGAGACCCAGTACTTC. Translation: CASSLSGRAAETQYF.

The rearrangement joins TRBV5-6 to TRBJ2-7; 8 bases line up with TRBD2. With 0 bases clipped from V and 2 bases from J, the junction kept 4 bases outside the gene matches. CDR1 and CDR2 from the germline V gene are SGHDT and YYEEEE. The CDR3 has 15 residues. Written as DNA, the CDR3 is TGTGCCAGCAGCTTGGTTCCGGGAGGGACCTACGAGCAGTACTTC. It codes for CASSLVPGGTYEQYF.

The genes are TRBV28 and TRBJ1-5; D is unresolved. Trimming shortened V by 5 bases and J by 3 bases, and 14 bases separated the two germline ends. The CDR3 has 15 residues. The V gene's germline CDR1 is MDHEN and CDR2 SYDVKM. The CDR3 coding sequence is TGTGCCAGCAGTCTACCCCTTGGGGTCAATCAGCCCCAGCATTTT. It specifies CASSLPLGVNQPQHF.